This T cell receptor beta chain was recorded in a study of post-analysis software for immune sequencing data (dated by TCRdb to about 2015). With respect to the entire study: Disease courses on record covered relapsing-remitting, secondary progressive and progressive-relapsing multiple sclerosis, though some patients had no subtype annotation. The patient repertoires were set against around eleven previously published healthy control repertoires from donors whose ages ranged from roughly 6 to 27 years. A subset of samples was prepared in parallel using single-end sample barcoding, then pooled and co-amplified after Illumina adapter ligation.

From the cysteine through the phenylalanine, the CDR3 covers 14 amino acids. Of the read, only the CDR3 DNA is kept; its 42 bases are in frame from base 1. CDR1 and CDR2 are read off the germline V gene as SGHNT and YENEEA. The library was obtained by PCR. TCRdb names Illumina HiSeq 2500 as the instrument used. To reduce PCR and sequencing biases, unique molecular identifiers were built into the TCR beta cDNA libraries. Roughly 0.5 million cDNA molecules were obtained per 1 to 10 million input T cells, so each molecule approximated one T cell. Patient libraries were prepared and sequenced with the same protocol used for the earlier healthy control dataset. Within a given batch, samples were prepared together, multiplexed and sequenced on the same HiSeq lane. The authors' pipeline ran thus. Raw barcoded reads were processed with MIGEC, discarding single-read molecular identifier groups before consensus assembly and CDR3 extraction. VDJtools was used for post-analysis of the clonotype tables, and diversity was normalized by down-sampling every dataset to the size of the smallest sample. In repertoire overlap clustering, CDR3 amino acid sequences, but not nucleotide sequences, were matched to correct batch-related cross-sample contamination. TCRdb trimmed the raw reads at Q25, called clones with MiXCR and kept productive beta chains. When rows share a CDR3 protein, they turn into one entry using the most common DNA and genes. TCRdb's processing, not the study's, gives the V and J calls here. In this sample the table shows some 800,000 distinct CDR3 sequences, just over 45% of which occur a single time. Around 4.7% of the sample is in the top ten clones.

To demonstrate the VDJtools post-analysis software, the study profiled TCR beta repertoires from the peripheral blood of around 13 young patients with multiple sclerosis. The multiple sclerosis patients were children and adolescents ranging in age from 6 to 15 years. Here is what the overall study found, with its caveats: The multiple sclerosis patient group was slightly younger than the control group. Four or five TRBV segments, including TRBV5-6, TRBV5-1 and TRBV20-1, were significantly more frequent in patients than controls. Significantly lower normalized Chao1 diversity was found in multiple sclerosis patients than in controls, suggesting substantial peripheral T-cell clonal expansion. Strong co-clustering of samples prepared in the same batch was shown by direct clustering with F measure, prompting a batch-effect correction.

As to this clonotype: This clone's antigen is unknown. Nothing much larger sits one base from this clone, and base qualities are not available.

The source material was blood. This sequence uses TRBV11-3 and TRBJ2-7, with TRBD1 perhaps the D gene, on 5 matching bases. The J call could be wrong; TRBJ2-5 is a better fit for the DNA end. The source is a girl aged 10 to 17 with multiple sclerosis. This receptor has the CDR3 CASSLRGYEETQYF. The DNA reads TGTGCCAGCAGCTTAAGGGGATATGAAGAGACCCAGTACTTC.